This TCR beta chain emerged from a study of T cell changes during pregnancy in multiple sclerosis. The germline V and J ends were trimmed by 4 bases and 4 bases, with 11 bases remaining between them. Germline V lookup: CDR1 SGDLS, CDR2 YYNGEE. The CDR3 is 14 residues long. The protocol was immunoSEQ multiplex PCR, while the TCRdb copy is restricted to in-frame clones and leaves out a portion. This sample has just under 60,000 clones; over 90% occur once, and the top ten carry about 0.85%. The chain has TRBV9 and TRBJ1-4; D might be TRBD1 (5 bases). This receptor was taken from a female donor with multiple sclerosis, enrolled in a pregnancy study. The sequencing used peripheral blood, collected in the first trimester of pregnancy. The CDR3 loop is CASSPDRYNEKLFF. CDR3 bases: TGTGCCAGCAGCCCCGACAGATATAATGAAAAACTGTTTTTT.